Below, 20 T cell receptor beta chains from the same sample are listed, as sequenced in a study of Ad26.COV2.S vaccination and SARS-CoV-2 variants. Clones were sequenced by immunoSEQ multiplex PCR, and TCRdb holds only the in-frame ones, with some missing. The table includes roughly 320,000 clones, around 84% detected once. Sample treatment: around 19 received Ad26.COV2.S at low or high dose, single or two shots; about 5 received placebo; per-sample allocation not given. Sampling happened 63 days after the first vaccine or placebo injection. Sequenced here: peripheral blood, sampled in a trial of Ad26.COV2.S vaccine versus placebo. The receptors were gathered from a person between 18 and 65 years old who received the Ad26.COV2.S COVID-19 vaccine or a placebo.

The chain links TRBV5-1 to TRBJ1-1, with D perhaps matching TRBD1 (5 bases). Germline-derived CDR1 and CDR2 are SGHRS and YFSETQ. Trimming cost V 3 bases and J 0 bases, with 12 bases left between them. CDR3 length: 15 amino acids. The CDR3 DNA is TGCGCCAGCAGCTCGAGGGAGGGACTGAACACTGAAGCTTTCTTT. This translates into CASSSREGLNTEAFF.

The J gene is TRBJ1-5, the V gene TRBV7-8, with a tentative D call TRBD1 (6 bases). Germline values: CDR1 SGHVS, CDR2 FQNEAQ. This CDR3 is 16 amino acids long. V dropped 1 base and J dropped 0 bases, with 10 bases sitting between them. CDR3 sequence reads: CASSLGTVNSNQPQHF. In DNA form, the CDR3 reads TGTGCCAGCAGCTTAGGGACAGTAAATAGCAATCAGCCCCAGCATTTT.

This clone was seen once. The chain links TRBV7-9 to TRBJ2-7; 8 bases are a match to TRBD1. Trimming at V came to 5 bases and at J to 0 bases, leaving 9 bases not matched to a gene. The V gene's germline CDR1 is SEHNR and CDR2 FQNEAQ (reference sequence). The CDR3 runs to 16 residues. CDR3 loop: CASSKAGQVHSYEQYF. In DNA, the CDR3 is TGTGCCAGCAGCAAGGCGGGACAGGTTCACTCCTACGAGCAGTACTTC.

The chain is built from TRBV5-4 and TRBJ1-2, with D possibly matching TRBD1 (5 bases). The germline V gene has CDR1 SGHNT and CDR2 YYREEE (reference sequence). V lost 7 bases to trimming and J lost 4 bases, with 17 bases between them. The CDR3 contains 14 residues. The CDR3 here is CASSDGGNPYGYTF. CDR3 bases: TGTGCCAGCTCCGACGGGGGGAACCCCTATGGCTACACCTTC.

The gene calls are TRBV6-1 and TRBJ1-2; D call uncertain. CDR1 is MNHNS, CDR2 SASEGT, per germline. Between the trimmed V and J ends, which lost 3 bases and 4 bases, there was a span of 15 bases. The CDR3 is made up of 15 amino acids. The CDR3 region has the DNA TGTGCCAGCAGTGACCCCCGGGGATGGAGCTATGGCTACACCTTC. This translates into CASSDPRGWSYGYTF.

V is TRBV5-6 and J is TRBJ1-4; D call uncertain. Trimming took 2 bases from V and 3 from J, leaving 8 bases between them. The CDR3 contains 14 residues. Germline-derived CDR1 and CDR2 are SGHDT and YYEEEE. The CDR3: CASSFGTSNEKLFF. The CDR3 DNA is TGTGCCAGCAGCTTCGGCACCTCTAATGAAAAACTGTTTTTT. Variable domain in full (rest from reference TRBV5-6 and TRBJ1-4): DAGVTQSPTHLIKTRGQQVTLRCSPKSGHDTVSWYQQALGQGPQFIFQYYEEEERQRGNFPDRFSGHQFPNYSSELNVNALLLGDSALYLCASSFGTSNEKLFFGSGTQLSVL.

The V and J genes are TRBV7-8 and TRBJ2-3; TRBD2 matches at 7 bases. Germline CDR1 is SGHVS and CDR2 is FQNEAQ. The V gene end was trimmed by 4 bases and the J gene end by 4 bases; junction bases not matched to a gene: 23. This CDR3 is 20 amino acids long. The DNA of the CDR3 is TGTGCCAGCAGCTCCCGGGACTACGGCGAACTAGGTCGCGCTTCAGATACGCAGTATTTT. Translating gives CASSSRDYGELGRASDTQYF.

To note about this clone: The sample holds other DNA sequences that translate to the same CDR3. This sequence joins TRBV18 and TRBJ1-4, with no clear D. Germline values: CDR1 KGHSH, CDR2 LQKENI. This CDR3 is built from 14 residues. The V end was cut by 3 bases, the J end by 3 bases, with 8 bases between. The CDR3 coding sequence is TGTGCCAGCTCACCCGGAAGCCCTAATGAAAAACTGTTTTTT. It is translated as CASSPGSPNEKLFF.

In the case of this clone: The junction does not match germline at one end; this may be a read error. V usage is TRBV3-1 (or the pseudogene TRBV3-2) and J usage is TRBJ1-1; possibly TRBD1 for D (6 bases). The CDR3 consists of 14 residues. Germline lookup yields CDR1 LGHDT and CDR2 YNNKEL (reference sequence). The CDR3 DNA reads TGTGCCAGCAGCCAAAGTGAAACAGGGCCGTCAGACCACTTT. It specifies CASSQSETGPSDHF.

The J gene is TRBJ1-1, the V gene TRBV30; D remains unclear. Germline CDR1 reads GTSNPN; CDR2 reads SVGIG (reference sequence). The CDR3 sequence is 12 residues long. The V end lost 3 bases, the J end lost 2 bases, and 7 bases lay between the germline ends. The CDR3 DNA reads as TGTGCCTGGAGCTGGTACAACACTGAAGCTTTCTTT. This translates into CAWSWYNTEAFF. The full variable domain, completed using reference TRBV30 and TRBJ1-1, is SQTIHQWPATLVQPVGSPLSLECTVEGTSNPNLYWYRQAAGRGLQLLFYSVGIGQISSEVPQNLSASRPQDRQFILSSKKLLLSDSGFYLCAWSWYNTEAFFGQGTRLTVV.

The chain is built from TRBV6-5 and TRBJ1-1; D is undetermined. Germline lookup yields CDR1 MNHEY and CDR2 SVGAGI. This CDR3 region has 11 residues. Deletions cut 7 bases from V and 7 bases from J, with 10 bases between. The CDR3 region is CASTNEGEAFF. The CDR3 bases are TGTGCCAGCACCAACGAAGGTGAAGCTTTCTTT.

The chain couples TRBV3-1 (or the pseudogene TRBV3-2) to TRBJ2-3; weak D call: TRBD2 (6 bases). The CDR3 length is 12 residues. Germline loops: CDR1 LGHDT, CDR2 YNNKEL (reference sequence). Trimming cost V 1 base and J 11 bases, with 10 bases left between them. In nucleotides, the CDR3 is TGTGCCAGCAGCCAAGCGGACGGGGGGCAGTATTTT. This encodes CASSQADGGQYF.

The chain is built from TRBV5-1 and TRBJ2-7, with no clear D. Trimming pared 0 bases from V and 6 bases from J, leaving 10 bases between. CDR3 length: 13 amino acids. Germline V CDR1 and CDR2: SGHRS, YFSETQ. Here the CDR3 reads CASSLEGRPEQYF. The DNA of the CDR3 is TGCGCCAGCAGCTTGGAAGGTAGGCCCGAGCAGTACTTC.

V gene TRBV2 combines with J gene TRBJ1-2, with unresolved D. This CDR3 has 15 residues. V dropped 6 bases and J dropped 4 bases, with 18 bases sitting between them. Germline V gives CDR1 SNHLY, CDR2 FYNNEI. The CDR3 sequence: CASSPSRGEGYGYTF. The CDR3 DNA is TGTGCCAGCAGCCCCTCCCGGGGAGAAGGCTATGGCTACACCTTC.

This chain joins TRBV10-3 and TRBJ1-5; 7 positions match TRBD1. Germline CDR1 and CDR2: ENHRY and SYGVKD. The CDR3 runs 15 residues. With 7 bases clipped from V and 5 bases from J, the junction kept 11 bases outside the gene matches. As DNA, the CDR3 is TGTGCCATCACTGAACCGGGACAGAAATATCAGCCCCAGCATTTT. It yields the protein CAITEPGQKYQPQHF.

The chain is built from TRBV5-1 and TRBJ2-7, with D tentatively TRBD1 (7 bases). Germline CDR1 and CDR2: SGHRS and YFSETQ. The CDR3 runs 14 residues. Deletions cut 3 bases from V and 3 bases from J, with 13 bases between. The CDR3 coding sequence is TGCGCCAGCAGCTGGGGGGACAGTAACTACGAGCAGTACTTC. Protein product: CASSWGDSNYEQYF.

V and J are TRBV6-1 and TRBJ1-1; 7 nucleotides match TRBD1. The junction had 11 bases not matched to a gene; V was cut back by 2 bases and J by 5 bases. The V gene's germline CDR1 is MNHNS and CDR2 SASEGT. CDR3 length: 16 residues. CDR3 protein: CASSELQRGRRTEAFF. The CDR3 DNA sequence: TGTGCCAGCAGTGAACTACAAAGGGGGCGTCGGACTGAAGCTTTCTTT.

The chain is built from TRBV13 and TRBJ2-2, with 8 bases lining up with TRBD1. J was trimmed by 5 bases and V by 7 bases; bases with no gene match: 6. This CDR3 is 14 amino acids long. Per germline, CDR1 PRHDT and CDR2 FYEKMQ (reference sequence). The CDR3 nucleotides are TGTGCCAGCAAGCGGACAGGGTGGACCGGGGAGCTGTTTTTT. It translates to CASKRTGWTGELFF.

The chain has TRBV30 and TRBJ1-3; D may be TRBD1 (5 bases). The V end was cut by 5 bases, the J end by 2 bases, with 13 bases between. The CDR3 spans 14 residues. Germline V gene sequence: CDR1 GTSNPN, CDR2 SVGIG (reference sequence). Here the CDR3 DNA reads TGTGCCTGGGCCCCCGGGGGGGCTGGAAACACCATATATTTT. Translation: CAWAPGGAGNTIYF.

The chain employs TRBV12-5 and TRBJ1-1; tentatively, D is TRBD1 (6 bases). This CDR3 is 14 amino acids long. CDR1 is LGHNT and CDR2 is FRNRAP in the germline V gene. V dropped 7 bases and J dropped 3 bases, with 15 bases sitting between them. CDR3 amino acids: CASALAGGHTEAFF. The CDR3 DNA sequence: TGTGCTAGTGCCCTTGCGGGGGGCCACACTGAAGCTTTCTTT.